The present entry profiles one T cell receptor beta chain with its context. Its antigen is unidentified. The germline CDR1 and CDR2 sequences are GTSNPN and SVGIG (reference sequence). Trimming cost V 1 base and J 1 base, with 6 bases left between them. The CDR3 loop spans 13 amino acids. Primers for the PCR totalled 60 Vbeta and 13 Jbeta. The table came from immunoSEQ multiplex PCR; TCRdb's copy has only in-frame clones and leaves some out. This table holds 100,000 to 150,000 clones, around four fifths found once. The sample comes from a study of cytomegalovirus exposure and HLA in healthy donors. Regarding the study as a whole: Earlier analysis looked at TCR beta V segments, and most were productive about 87% or about 30% of the time. Usually a TCR sequence was rare, but some public TCRs were found in many donors. Common viral pathogens were later found to be apparently linked to several of the most significant clusters.

The chain joins TRBV30 to TRBJ2-3, with a possible D match to TRBD2 (5 bases). This clonotype was sampled from a boy aged 10-17 years in good health and CMV-seronegative. The sample was PBMCs. CDR3 coding DNA: TGTGCCTGGAGTGGGGGAGGCACAGATACGCAGTATTTT. It translates to CAWSGGGTDTQYF.